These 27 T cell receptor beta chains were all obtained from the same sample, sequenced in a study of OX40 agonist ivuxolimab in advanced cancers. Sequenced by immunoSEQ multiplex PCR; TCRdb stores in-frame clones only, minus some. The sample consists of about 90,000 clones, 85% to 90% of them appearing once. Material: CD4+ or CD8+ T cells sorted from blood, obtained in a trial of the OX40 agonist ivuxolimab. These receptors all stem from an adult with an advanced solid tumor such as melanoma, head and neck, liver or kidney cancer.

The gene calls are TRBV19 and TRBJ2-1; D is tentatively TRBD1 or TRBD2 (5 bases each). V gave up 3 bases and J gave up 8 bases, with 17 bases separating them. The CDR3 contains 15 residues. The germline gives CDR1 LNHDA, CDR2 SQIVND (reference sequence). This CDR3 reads CASSIRDVVQDEQFF. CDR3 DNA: TGTGCCAGTAGTATTCGGGACGTAGTACAAGATGAGCAGTTCTTC.

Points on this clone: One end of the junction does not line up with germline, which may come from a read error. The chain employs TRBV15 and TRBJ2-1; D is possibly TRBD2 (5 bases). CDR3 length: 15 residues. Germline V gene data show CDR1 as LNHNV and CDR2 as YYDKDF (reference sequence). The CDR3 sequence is CATSPRAGSHNEQFF. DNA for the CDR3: TGTGCCACCAGCCCTAGGGCGGGCTCCCACAATGAGCAGTTCTTC.

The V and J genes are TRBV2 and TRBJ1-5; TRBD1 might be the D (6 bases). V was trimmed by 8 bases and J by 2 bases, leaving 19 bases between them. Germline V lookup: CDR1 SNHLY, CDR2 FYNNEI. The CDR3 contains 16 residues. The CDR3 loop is CASAVGTRQGNQPQHF. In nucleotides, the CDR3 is TGTGCCAGCGCGGTGGGAACTAGACAGGGCAATCAGCCCCAGCATTTT.

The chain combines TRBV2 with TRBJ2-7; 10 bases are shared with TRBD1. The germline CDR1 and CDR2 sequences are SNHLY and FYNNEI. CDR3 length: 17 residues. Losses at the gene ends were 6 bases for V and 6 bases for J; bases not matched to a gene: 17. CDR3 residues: CASSKWGVGTGEREQYF. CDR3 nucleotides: TGTGCCAGCAGCAAATGGGGGGTGGGGACAGGGGAACGCGAGCAGTACTTC. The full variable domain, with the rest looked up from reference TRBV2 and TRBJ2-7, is EPEVTQTPSHQVTQMGQEVILRCVPISNHLYFYWYRQILGQKVEFLVSFYNNEISEKSEIFDDQFSVERPDGSNFTLKIRSTKLEDSAMYFCASSKWGVGTGEREQYFGPGTRLTVT.

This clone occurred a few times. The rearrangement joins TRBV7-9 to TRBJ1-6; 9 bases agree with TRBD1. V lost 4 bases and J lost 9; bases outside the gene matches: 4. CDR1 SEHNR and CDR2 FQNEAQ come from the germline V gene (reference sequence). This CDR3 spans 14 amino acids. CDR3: CASSSTGGGSPLHF. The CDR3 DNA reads TGTGCCAGCAGCTCGACAGGGGGTGGTTCACCCCTCCACTTT. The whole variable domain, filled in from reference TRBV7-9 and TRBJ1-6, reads DTGVSQNPRHKITKRGQNVTFRCDPISEHNRLYWYRQTLGQGPEFLTYFQNEAQLEKSRLLSDRFSAERPKGSFSTLEIQRTEQGDSAMYLCASSSTGGGSPLHFGNGTRLTVT.

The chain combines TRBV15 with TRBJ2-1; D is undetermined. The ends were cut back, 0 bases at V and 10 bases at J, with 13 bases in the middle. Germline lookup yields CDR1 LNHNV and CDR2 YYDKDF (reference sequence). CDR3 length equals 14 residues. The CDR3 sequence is CATSRDRLIGEQFF. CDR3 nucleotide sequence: TGTGCCACCAGCAGAGATCGGTTGATAGGGGAGCAGTTCTTC.

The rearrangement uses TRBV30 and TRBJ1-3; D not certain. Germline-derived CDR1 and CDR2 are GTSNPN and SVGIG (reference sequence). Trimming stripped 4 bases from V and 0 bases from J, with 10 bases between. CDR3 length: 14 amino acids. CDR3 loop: CAWKLPGSGNTIYF. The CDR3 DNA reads TGTGCCTGGAAGCTTCCGGGCTCTGGAAACACCATATATTTT.

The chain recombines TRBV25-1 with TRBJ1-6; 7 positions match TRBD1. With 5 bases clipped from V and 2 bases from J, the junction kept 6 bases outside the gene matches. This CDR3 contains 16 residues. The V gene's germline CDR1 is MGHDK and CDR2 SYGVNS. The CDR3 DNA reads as TGTGCCAGCAGTCCAAGACAGGGCCCCTATAATTCACCCCTCCACTTT. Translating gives CASSPRQGPYNSPLHF.

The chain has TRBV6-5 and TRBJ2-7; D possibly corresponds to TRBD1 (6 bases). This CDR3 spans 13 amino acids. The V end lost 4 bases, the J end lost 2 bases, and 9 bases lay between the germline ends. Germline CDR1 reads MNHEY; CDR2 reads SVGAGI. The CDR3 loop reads CASSWDITYEQYF. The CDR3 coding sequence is TGTGCCAGCAGTTGGGACATAACCTACGAGCAGTACTTC.

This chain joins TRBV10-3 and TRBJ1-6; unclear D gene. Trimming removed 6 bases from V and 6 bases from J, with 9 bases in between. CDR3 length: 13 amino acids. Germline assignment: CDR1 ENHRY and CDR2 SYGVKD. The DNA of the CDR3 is TGTGCCATCAGCGGTTACGGTAATTCACCCCTCCACTTT. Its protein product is CAISGYGNSPLHF.

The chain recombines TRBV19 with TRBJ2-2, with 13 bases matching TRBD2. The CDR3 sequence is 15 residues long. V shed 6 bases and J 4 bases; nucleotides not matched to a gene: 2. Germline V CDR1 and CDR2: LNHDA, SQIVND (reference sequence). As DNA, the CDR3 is TGTGCCAGTAGGGGACTAGCGGGAACCACCGGGGAGCTGTTTTTT. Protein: CASRGLAGTTGELFF.

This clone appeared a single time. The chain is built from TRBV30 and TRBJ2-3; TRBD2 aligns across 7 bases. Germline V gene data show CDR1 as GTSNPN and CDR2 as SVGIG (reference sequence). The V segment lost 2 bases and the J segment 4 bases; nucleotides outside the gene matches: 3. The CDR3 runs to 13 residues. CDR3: CAWSSGLADTQYF. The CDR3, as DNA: TGTGCCTGGAGTTCTGGACTAGCAGATACGCAGTATTTT. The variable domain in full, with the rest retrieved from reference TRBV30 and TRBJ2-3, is SQTIHQWPATLVQPVGSPLSLECTVEGTSNPNLYWYRQAAGRGLQLLFYSVGIGQISSEVPQNLSASRPQDRQFILSSKKLLLSDSGFYLCAWSSGLADTQYFGPGTRLTVL.

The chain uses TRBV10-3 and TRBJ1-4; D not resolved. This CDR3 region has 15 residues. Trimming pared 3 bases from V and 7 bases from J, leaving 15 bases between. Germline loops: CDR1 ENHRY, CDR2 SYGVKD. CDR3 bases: TGTGCCATCAGTGACTCAACCACGGGGAGTGAAAAACTGTTTTTT. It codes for CAISDSTTGSEKLFF.

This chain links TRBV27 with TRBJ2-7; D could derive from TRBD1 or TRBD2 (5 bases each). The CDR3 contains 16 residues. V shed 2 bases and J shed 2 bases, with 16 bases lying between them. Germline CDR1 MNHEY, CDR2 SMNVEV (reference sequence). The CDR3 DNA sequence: TGTGCCAGCAGTTTAGGGGGAATGGGCCAGACCTACGAGCAGTACTTC. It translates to CASSLGGMGQTYEQYF.

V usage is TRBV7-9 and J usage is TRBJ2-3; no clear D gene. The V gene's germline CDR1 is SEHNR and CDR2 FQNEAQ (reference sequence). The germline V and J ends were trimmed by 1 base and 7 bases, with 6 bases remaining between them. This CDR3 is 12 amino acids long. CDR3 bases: TGTGCCAGCAGCTTAGTTTTAAATACGCAGTATTTT. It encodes CASSLVLNTQYF.

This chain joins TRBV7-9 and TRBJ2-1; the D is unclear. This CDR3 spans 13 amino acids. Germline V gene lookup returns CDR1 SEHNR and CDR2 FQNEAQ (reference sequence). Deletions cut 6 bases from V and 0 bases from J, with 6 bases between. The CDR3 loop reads CASSMSSYNEQFF. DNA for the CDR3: TGTGCCAGCAGTATGAGCTCCTACAATGAGCAGTTCTTC.

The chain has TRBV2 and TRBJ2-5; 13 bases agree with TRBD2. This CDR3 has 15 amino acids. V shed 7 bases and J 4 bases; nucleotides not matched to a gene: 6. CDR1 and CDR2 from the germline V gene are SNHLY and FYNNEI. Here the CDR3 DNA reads TGTGCCAGCACGATGACTAGCGGGAGGCGAGAGACCCAGTACTTC. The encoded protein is CASTMTSGRRETQYF.

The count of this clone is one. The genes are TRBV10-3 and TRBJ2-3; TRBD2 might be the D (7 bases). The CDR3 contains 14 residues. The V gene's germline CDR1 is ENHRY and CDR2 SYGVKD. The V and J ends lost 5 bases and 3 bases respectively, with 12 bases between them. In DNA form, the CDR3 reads TGTGCCATCAGTTCCAGGGGAGGGACAGATACGCAGTATTTT. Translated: CAISSRGGTDTQYF.

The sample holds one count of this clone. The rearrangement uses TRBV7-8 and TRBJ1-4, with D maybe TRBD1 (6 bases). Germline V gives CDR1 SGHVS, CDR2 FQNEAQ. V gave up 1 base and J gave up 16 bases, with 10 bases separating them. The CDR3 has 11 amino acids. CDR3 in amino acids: CASSLDREWFF. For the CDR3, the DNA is TGTGCCAGCAGCTTAGACAGGGAATGGTTTTTT.

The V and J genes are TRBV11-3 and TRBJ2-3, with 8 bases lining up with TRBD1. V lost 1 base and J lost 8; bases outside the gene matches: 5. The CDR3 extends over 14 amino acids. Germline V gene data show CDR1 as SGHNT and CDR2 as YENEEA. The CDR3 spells CASSLGQGTITQYF. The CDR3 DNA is TGTGCCAGCAGCTTAGGACAGGGGACCATTACGCAGTATTTT.

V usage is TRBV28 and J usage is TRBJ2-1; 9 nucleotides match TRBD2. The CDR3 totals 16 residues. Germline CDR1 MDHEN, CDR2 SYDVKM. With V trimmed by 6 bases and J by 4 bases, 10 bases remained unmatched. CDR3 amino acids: CASSLPSGRIYNEQFF. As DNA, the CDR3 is TGTGCCAGCAGCCTCCCAAGCGGGAGGATTTACAATGAGCAGTTCTTC.

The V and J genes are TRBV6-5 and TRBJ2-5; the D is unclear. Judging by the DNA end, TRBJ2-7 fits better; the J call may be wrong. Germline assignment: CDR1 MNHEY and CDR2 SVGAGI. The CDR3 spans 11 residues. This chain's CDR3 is CASGPRYEQYF. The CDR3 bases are TGTGCCAGCGGGCCTAGATACGAGCAGTACTTC.

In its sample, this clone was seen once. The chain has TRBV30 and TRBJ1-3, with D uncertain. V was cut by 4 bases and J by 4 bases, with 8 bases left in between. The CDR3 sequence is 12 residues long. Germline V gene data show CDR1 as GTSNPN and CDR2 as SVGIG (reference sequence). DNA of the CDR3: TGTGCCTGGAACCGGGCCGGAAACACCATATATTTT. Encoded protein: CAWNRAGNTIYF.

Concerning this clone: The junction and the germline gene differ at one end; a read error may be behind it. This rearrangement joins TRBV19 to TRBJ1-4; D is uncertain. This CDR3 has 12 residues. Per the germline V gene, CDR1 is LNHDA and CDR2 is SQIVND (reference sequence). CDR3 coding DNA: TGTGCCAGTAGCGACTCCTGGGCCCCCCAGATTTTT. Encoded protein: CASSDSWAPQIF.

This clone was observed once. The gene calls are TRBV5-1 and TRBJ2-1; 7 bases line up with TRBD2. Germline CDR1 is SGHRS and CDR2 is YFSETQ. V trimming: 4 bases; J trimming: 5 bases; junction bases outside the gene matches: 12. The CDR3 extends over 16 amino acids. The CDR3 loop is CASSGVGRGTNNEQFF. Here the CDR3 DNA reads TGCGCCAGCAGCGGGGTCGGGCGGGGGACCAACAATGAGCAGTTCTTC.

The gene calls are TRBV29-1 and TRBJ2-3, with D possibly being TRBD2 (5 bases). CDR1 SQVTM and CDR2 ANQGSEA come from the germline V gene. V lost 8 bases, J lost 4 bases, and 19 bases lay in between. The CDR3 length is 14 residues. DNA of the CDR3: TGCAGCCATAAGAGGGCAGTTGCTTCAGATACGCAGTATTTT. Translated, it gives CSHKRAVASDTQYF.

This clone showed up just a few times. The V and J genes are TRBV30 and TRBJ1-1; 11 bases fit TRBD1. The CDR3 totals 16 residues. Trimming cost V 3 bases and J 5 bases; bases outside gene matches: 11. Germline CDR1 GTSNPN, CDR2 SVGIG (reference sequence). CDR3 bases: TGTGCCTGGAGGCCCGAATCCGGGACAGGGGGGACTGAAGCTTTCTTT. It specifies CAWRPESGTGGTEAFF.